This T cell receptor beta chain was identified in a study of control samples from healthy donors and cancer patients (dated by TCRdb to about 2020). This clone was counted a single time. Its antigen is unknown. Base qualities are not at hand, and no much larger clone is one base apart. The germline V gene encodes CDR1 MGHRA and CDR2 YSYEKL. For this chain, trimming is 2 bases at the V end and 3 bases at the J end, and the number of junction bases without a gene match is 7. The CDR3, from cysteine to phenylalanine, totals 17 residues. The only DNA kept is the CDR3, 51 bases in frame from the first base. The library was made by the immunoSEQ multiplex PCR assay. As stored in TCRdb, this immuneACCESS dataset retains in-frame rearrangements with V and J assigned. A fraction of the clones does not appear; measured against another copy, unresolved V genes explain less than half of the discrepancy, and the remainder lacks a known reason. For this sample the table gives 130,000 or so clones, of which roughly 90% were detected only once. The ten largest clones take up roughly 7.8% of the sample.

The source material was PBMCs. Recombination joined TRBV4-1 with TRBJ2-7, with 13 junctional bases fitting TRBD2. The clonotype comes from a middle-aged man with head and neck cancer. This receptor carries the CDR3 CASSQTSGRAINYEQYF. The nucleotide sequence reads TGCGCCAGCAGCCAAACTAGCGGGAGGGCAATTAACTACGAGCAGTACTTC.